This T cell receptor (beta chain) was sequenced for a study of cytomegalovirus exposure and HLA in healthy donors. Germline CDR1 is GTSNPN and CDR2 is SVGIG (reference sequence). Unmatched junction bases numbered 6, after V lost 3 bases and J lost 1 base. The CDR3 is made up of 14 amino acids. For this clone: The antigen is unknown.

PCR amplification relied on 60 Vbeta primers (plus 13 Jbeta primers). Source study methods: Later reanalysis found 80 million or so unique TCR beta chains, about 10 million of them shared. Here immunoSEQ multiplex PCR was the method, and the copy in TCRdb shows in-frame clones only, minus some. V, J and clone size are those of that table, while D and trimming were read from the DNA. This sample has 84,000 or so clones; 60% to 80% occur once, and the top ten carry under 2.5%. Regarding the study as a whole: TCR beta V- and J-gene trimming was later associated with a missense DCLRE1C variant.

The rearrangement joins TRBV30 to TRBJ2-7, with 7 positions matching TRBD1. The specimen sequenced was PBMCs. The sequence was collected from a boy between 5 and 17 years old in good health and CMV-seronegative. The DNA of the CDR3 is TGTGCCTGGAGCGCACAGGGGATATCCTACGAGCAGTACTTC. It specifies CAWSAQGISYEQYF.